This T cell receptor beta chain was retrieved from a study of early T cells in non-severe SARS-CoV-2 infection. Per the germline V gene, CDR1 is SGHTA and CDR2 is FQGNSA. V was pared by 3 bases and J by 9 bases, with 15 bases between. This CDR3 is 14 amino acids long. Unique molecular identifier tags were affixed to discrete cDNA molecules. A single record per CDR3 protein comes from TCRdb applying MiXCR to the 5' RACE reads. Of under 60,000 distinct CDR3 sequences listed, around 7.5% are singletons. This clonotype appeared many times. The rearrangement links TRBV7-2 to TRBJ2-1, with D perhaps TRBD2 (5 bases). Source material: whole blood. The sequence was collected from an adult who was a healthcare worker with PCR-confirmed SARS-CoV-2 infection or an uninfected control (not recorded which). The CDR3 sequence is CASSFYGWAGEQFF. CDR3 sequence (DNA): TGTGCCAGCAGCTTCTACGGATGGGCGGGTGAGCAGTTCTTC.